A selection of T cell receptor beta chains follows, all from one sample in a study of cytomegalovirus exposure and HLA in healthy donors. Clones were sequenced by immunoSEQ multiplex PCR, and TCRdb holds only the in-frame ones, with some missing. The table has roughly 100,000 clones, less than 85% seen once. Material: PBMCs. The receptors originated from a man in his forties or fifties in good health and CMV-seropositive. Both conserved end residues are part of each CDR3. The D gene is left open where the match is weak. Clone sizes are given selectively: once, few, many, or a class where the clone is expanded.

len,j_gene,abundance,d_gene,v_gene,CDR3nt,CDR3aa
15,TRBJ2-3,-,-,TRBV11-1,TGTGCCAGCAGCTCCCAGGGTCGTGAAGTGGATACGCAGTATTTT,CASSSQGREVDTQYF
16,TRBJ1-2,-,-,TRBV7-2,TGTGCCAGCAGCTTAGCGACAAACCCACAATTGGATGGCTACACCTTC,CASSLATNPQLDGYTF
18,TRBJ2-1,-,TRBD2,TRBV7-2,TGTGCCAGCAGCCCTCTCCTAGCGGGAGGGTCCTCCTACAATGAGCAGTTCTTC,CASSPLLAGGSSYNEQFF
18,TRBJ2-7,-,-,TRBV11-2,TGTGCCAGCAGCTTGTTGGGTTCGGCGGGGACCAGGGCAAACGAGCAGTACTTC,CASSLLGSAGTRANEQYF
15,TRBJ2-1,few,-,TRBV19,TGTGCCAGTAGCCCTTGGGACATGTTCTCCCATGAGCAGTTCTTC,CASSPWDMFSHEQFF
14,TRBJ2-5,-,TRBD1,TRBV5-6,TGTGCCAGCAGCTTTGGACAGGCGCAAGAGACCCAGTACTTC,CASSFGQAQETQYF
14,TRBJ1-2,-,TRBD1,TRBV28,TGTGCCAGCAGTTTTCGGGACAGACGCGGGGGCTACACCTTC,CASSFRDRRGGYTF
17,TRBJ2-2,-,TRBD1,TRBV19,TGTGCCAGTAGTATAGTTTTGGGACAGGCCTACACCGGGGAGCTGTTTTTT,CASSIVLGQAYTGELFF
13,TRBJ1-6,-,TRBD1,TRBV19,TGTGCCAGCTCGGACAGGGCGGATTCACCCCTCCACTTT,CASSDRADSPLHF
12,TRBJ1-2,many,-,TRBV7-3,TGTGCCAGCAGCGGAGGGAACCGGGACTACACCTTC,CASSGGNRDYTF
13,TRBJ2-2,few,-,TRBV6-5,TGTGCCAGCAGGACATCGGCCGCCGGGGAGCTGTTTTTT,CASRTSAAGELFF
12,TRBJ1-2,-,-,TRBV5-4,TGTGCCAGCAGCTCGACAGGATATGGCTACACCTTC,CASSSTGYGYTF
16,TRBJ1-5,-,-,TRBV4-1,TGCGCCAGCAGCCAAGAACAGGGAGGGCTAAATCAGCCCCAGCATTTT,CASSQEQGGLNQPQHF
15,TRBJ1-1,-,-,TRBV13,TGTGCCAGCAGCTCCGACGGACAGAAGAACACTGAAGCTTTCTTT,CASSSDGQKNTEAFF
16,TRBJ2-3,-,TRBD1,TRBV7-8,TGTGCCAGCAGCACCAGACAGGGGGTACGCACAGATACGCAGTATTTT,CASSTRQGVRTDTQYF
14,TRBJ2-3,-,TRBD1,TRBV18,TGTGCCAGCTCATGGGACAGTGATACAGATACGCAGTATTTT,CASSWDSDTDTQYF
13,TRBJ2-7,-,TRBD2,TRBV6-1,TGTGCCAGCGAGTCTAGCGGCACCTACGAGCAGTACTTC,CASESSGTYEQYF
14,TRBJ2-5,-,-,TRBV7-6,TGTGCCAGCAGCTTATTGCGCGGTCAAGAGACCCAGTACTTC,CASSLLRGQETQYF
15,TRBJ1-5,-,TRBD1,TRBV5-1,TGCGCCAGCAGCCCATGGACAGGGCGCAATCAGCCCCAGCATTTT,CASSPWTGRNQPQHF
17,TRBJ2-1,-,TRBD2,TRBV12-5,TGTGCTAGTGCCTCAATCATAGCGGGAACCCTCTACAATGAGCAGTTCTTC,CASASIIAGTLYNEQFF
15,TRBJ1-1,-,TRBD1,TRBV25-1,TGTGCCAGCAGTGAAAGGGGGCTAGGAAACACTGAAGCTTTCTTT,CASSERGLGNTEAFF
14,TRBJ1-3,once,-,TRBV11-2,TGTGCCAGCAGACCCTCAGGGGATGGAAACACCATATATTTT,CASRPSGDGNTIYF
18,TRBJ1-6,-,-,TRBV7-5,TGTGCCAGAAGCTTAGCCCGACAGGGGCGCTCCTATAATTCACCCCTCCACTTT,CARSLARQGRSYNSPLHF
11,TRBJ2-1,-,-,TRBV9,TGTGCCAGCAGCGTTAATAATGAGCAGTTCTTC,CASSVNNEQFF
16,TRBJ2-5,-,-,TRBV4-1,TGCGCCAGCAGCCCAGGGCCTAGAGCGTACCAAGAGACCCAGTACTTC,CASSPGPRAYQETQYF
18,TRBJ2-3,few,-,TRBV7-2,TGTGCCAGCAGCTTAGCCCCAGACAAAAGTGGAAACACAGATACGCAGTATTTT,CASSLAPDKSGNTDTQYF